Presented here are 4 T cell receptor beta chains from one specimen sequenced in a study of HIV-infected children after antiretroviral therapy interruption. The TCR library was built from RNA with a 3' RACE protocol and unique molecular identifiers. TCRdb redid the calling of the 3' RACE reads with MiXCR, one entry per CDR3 protein. The sample records 90,000 or so distinct CDR3 sequences, 5.5% to 8.5% being singletons. The treatment: PENTA 11 planned treatment interruption arm or continuous ART arm. Material: CD45RA+ CD4+ T cells from PBMCs, pooled from several time points, obtained from a donor given antiretroviral therapy, either interrupted or continuous. Subset specified: naive CD4+ CD45RA+ CD45RO- T cells. The receptors originated from a pool of human donors with HIV.

V usage is TRBV23-1 and J usage is TRBJ1-5; maybe TRBD1 (5 bases). TRBV23-1 is reported as an ORF; its role is uncertain. The CDR3 sequence is 11 residues long. V lost 8 bases and J 7 bases, leaving 9 bases between the germline ends. CDR3 sequence reads: CASFRVQPQHF. The CDR3 DNA reads as TGCGCCAGCTTCAGGGTCCAGCCCCAGCATTTT.

This clonotype was recorded a few times. The chain joins TRBV19 to TRBJ1-5; TRBD1 matches at 8 bases. The CDR3 contains 13 residues. The junction had 6 bases not matched to a gene; V was cut back by 10 bases and J by 4 bases. Germline CDR1 reads LNHDA; CDR2 reads SQIVND (reference sequence). The CDR3 region is CAIADRGNQPQHF. CDR3 nucleotides: TGTGCCATTGCCGACAGGGGAAATCAGCCCCAGCATTTT.

Comments on this clonotype: Germline is not matched at one junction end, which may reflect a read error. The chain uses TRBV6-2 or TRBV6-3 and TRBJ1-1; D unresolved. CDR3 length: 16 amino acids. Germline loops: CDR1 MNHEY, CDR2 SVGEGT. CDR3 loop: CASSELSEGMTTEAFF. The DNA of the CDR3 is TGCGCCAGCAGTGAGCTATCGGAGGGCATGACGACTGAAGCTTTCTTT.

This clonotype was detected many times. The CDR3 reads CASSMRGDWATEAFF. CDR3 nucleotides: TGCGCCAGCAGTATGCGGGGAGATTGGGCCACTGAAGCTTTCTTT. This sequence joins TRBV5-1 and TRBJ1-1, with D unresolved. This CDR3 contains 15 residues. Germline CDR1 reads SGHRS; CDR2 reads YFSETQ. V shed 5 bases and J shed 4 bases, with 18 bases lying between them.